This T cell receptor beta chain was retrieved from a study of T-cell reconstitution after alpha-beta-depleted transplantation in children. During its preparation, the TCRbeta library received unique molecular identifiers. TCRdb redid the calling of the PCR reads with MiXCR, one entry per CDR3 protein. This table has 200,000 or so distinct CDR3 sequences, about 7% appearing once. Whole-study results and caveats: There were some patients whose high TCRbeta diversity at day 60 came from surviving recipient T cells and thymic progenitors. Where alpha-beta T cells came from about two months after transplant was reportedly several hundred expanded graft clones.

Concerning this clonotype: The target antigen is unknown.

The receptor's source is a boy aged 2 to 9 with acute lymphoblastic leukemia, due to receive a stem cell transplant. Sequenced here: PBMCs, sampled before TCRalphabeta/CD19-depleted stem cell transplant.

CDR3 sequence (DNA): TGTGCCAGCAGCGGTTACGTAAGCTCCTACGAGCAGTACTTC. Translating it yields CASSGYVSSYEQYF. This chain uses TRBV7-2 with TRBJ2-7; D not resolved. Germline CDR1 is SGHTA and CDR2 is FQGNSA. This CDR3 has 14 amino acids. Trimming took off 5 bases at V and 0 bases at J, with 11 bases between the two ends.